The rows below give T cell receptor beta chains drawn from one sample of a study of identical twins. TCRdb fed the 5' RACE reads into MiXCR, producing one record per CDR3 protein. The sample holds 350,000 to 450,000 distinct CDR3 sequences, under 20% seen once. Sample: naive T cells sorted from blood. These receptors were obtained from a middle-aged man in good health. CDR3s leave out the opening cysteine and the closing phenylalanine or tryptophan.

V,J,CDR3
TRBV20-1,TRBJ2-5,SAGLAGDIQETQY
TRBV6-5,TRBJ2-1,ASSYQQASSYNEQF
TRBV7-2,TRBJ2-7,ASSLDLALGYEQY
TRBV28,TRBJ2-7,ASSYRTGLYEQY
TRBV5-4,TRBJ2-1,ASSLGLAATYNEQF
TRBV29-1,TRBJ2-7,SVPGGDPTEQY
TRBV6-2/TRBV6-3,TRBJ2-1,ASSSFQVWGVGEQF
TRBV6-6,TRBJ2-7,AAGGSSYEQY
TRBV12-3/TRBV12-4,TRBJ2-2,ASSLGGLNTGELF
TRBV4-2,TRBJ1-1,ASSQGGVMQGRGLGTEAF